What follows are 27 T cell receptor beta chains derived from one specimen sequenced in a study of T cell responses to AZD1222 COVID-19 vaccine. Produced via immunoSEQ multiplex PCR; TCRdb's table is partial and in-frame only. The table has some 100,000 clones, approximately 91% seen once. The starting material was peripheral blood, obtained on day 0 of AZD1222 vaccination. Receptors were obtained from an adult in good health.

The V gene is TRBV19, the J gene TRBJ1-2; TRBD1 matches 8 bases. The V segment lost 4 bases and the J segment 4 bases; nucleotides outside the gene matches: 2. CDR1 is LNHDA and CDR2 is SQIVND in the germline V gene (reference sequence). CDR3 length equals 13 residues. CDR3 nucleotides: TGTGCCAGTAGTACGCAGGGGGCCTATGGCTACACCTTC. Encoded protein: CASSTQGAYGYTF.

The chain uses TRBV9 and TRBJ2-3; tentative D call: TRBD2 (5 bases). Germline loops: CDR1 SGDLS, CDR2 YYNGEE. Trimming stripped 3 bases from V and 6 bases from J, with 11 bases between. The CDR3 is 13 residues long. The CDR3 reads CASSAPGFDTQYF. Written as DNA, the CDR3 is TGTGCCAGCAGCGCCCCGGGATTTGATACGCAGTATTTT.

V and J are TRBV7-9 and TRBJ1-6, with TRBD1 matching over 8 bases. The CDR3 runs 15 residues. From germline, CDR1 is SEHNR and CDR2 FQNEAQ (reference sequence). The ends lost 5 bases at V and 7 bases at J; junction bases unmatched: 7. CDR3 in DNA: TGTGCCAGCAGCCCAACCAGGGGGCTAAATTCACCCCTCCACTTT. It specifies CASSPTRGLNSPLHF.

This clone was seen more than once but under ten times. The gene calls are TRBV6-2 or TRBV6-3 and TRBJ1-5; TRBD1 might be the D (6 bases). The CDR3 length is 13 residues. Germline assignment: CDR1 MNHEY and CDR2 SVGEGT. Trimming left V 4 bases short and J 7 bases short, with 11 bases between. The DNA for the CDR3 is TGTGCCAGCAGTTCGGACAGAGGCCAGCCCCAGCATTTT. This codes for CASSSDRGQPQHF.

The CDR3 sequence is CASSRHGQGATGELFF. As DNA, the CDR3 is TGTGCCAGCAGCCGCCACGGACAGGGGGCCACCGGGGAGCTGTTTTTT. J is TRBJ2-2 and V is TRBV7-3; 11 bases fit TRBD1. Per germline, CDR1 SGHTA and CDR2 FQGTGA. Unmatched junction bases numbered 6, after V lost 5 bases and J lost 4 bases. CDR3 size: 16 residues.

This sequence joins TRBV6-5 and TRBJ1-2; D possibly corresponds to TRBD1 (6 bases). CDR3 size: 13 residues. Looked up from germline, CDR1 is MNHEY and CDR2 is SVGAGI. The V and J ends lost 5 bases and 3 bases respectively, with 10 bases between them. CDR3 nucleotide sequence: TGTGCCAGCAGTCGGGGGCAGCACTATGGCTACACCTTC. It translates to CASSRGQHYGYTF.

This sequence joins TRBV5-4 and TRBJ2-5, with D perhaps matching TRBD1 or TRBD2 (6 bases each). Germline CDR1 is SGHNT and CDR2 is YYREEE (reference sequence). The length of the CDR3 is 14 residues. V was trimmed by 5 bases and J by 2 bases, leaving 13 bases between them. DNA of the CDR3: TGTGCCAGCAGGTCTCGGGGGCCACAAGAGACCCAGTACTTC. Translation gives CASRSRGPQETQYF.

V and J are TRBV5-4 and TRBJ2-7, with D maybe TRBD2 (6 bases). Germline V gene sequence: CDR1 SGHNT, CDR2 YYREEE (reference sequence). V shed 0 bases and J shed 0 bases, with 10 bases lying between them. The CDR3 spans 15 residues. CDR3 in amino acids: CASSLAGGNSYEQYF. CDR3 nucleotides: TGTGCCAGCAGCTTGGCTGGGGGGAACTCCTACGAGCAGTACTTC.

The chain carries TRBV23-1 and TRBJ2-7; TRBD1 aligns across 8 bases. TRBV23-1 is an ORF for which the function is uncertain. The CDR3 contains 16 residues. V shed 0 bases, J shed 2 bases, and the junction held 6 bases outside the gene matches. The CDR3 spells CASSQSGQVDTYEQYF. CDR3 DNA sequence: TGCGCCAGCAGTCAATCGGGACAGGTCGACACCTACGAGCAGTACTTC.

The chain is built from TRBV7-9 and TRBJ1-1; D not certain. The CDR3 is 14 amino acids. The germline CDR1 and CDR2 sequences are SEHNR and FQNEAQ (reference sequence). V lost 0 bases to trimming and J lost 5 bases, with 10 bases between them. CDR3: CASSLAVDRTEAFF. CDR3 sequence (DNA): TGTGCCAGCAGCTTAGCGGTGGATCGGACTGAAGCTTTCTTT. Using reference TRBV7-9 and TRBJ1-1 for the parts outside the CDR3, the full variable domain is DTGVSQNPRHKITKRGQNVTFRCDPISEHNRLYWYRQTLGQGPEFLTYFQNEAQLEKSRLLSDRFSAERPKGSFSTLEIQRTEQGDSAMYLCASSLAVDRTEAFFGQGTRLTVV.

This clone has a handful of counts. The chain is built from TRBV19 and TRBJ2-7, with 8 bases lining up with TRBD1. V lost 7 bases to trimming and J lost 1 base; unmatched junction nucleotides: 9. The CDR3 runs to 15 residues. CDR1 is LNHDA and CDR2 is SQIVND in the germline V gene (reference sequence). The CDR3 DNA follows: TGTGCCAGTAACCCCGGGACAGGACTTTCCTACGAGCAGTACTTC. Its translation is CASNPGTGLSYEQYF.

The chain joins TRBV5-1 to TRBJ2-3; perhaps TRBD1 as D (7 bases). The CDR3 contains 14 residues. CDR1 is SGHRS and CDR2 is YFSETQ in the germline V gene. Trimming stripped 3 bases from V and 6 bases from J, with 14 bases between. The CDR3 here is CASSSNPGGDTQYF. For the CDR3, the DNA is TGCGCCAGCAGCTCGAACCCAGGGGGGGATACGCAGTATTTT.

The genes are TRBV7-2 and TRBJ2-1; unclear D gene. Per germline, CDR1 SGHTA and CDR2 FQGNSA. This CDR3 contains 13 residues. Trimming left V 5 bases short and J 3 bases short, with 8 bases between. The DNA of the CDR3 is TGTGCCAGCAGCACACAATTCTACAATGAGCAGTTCTTC. It yields the protein CASSTQFYNEQFF. Using reference TRBV7-2 and TRBJ2-1 for the parts outside the CDR3, the full variable domain is GAGVSQSPSNKVTEKGKDVELRCDPISGHTALYWYRQSLGQGLEFLIYFQGNSAPDKSGLPSDRFSAERTGGSVSTLTIQRTQQEDSAVYLCASSTQFYNEQFFGPGTRLTVL.

The V gene is TRBV4-3, the J gene TRBJ2-1; D unresolved. The CDR3 sequence is 17 residues long. Between the trimmed V and J ends, which lost 0 bases and 8 bases, there was a span of 20 bases. Germline loops: CDR1 LGHNA, CDR2 YSLEER. The CDR3 coding sequence is TGCGCCAGCAGCCAAGATCGGTCGGTGGCCGAGTGGCATGAGCAGTTCTTC. Translating it yields CASSQDRSVAEWHEQFF.

This chain links TRBV6-5 with TRBJ1-3, with TRBD1 matching 10 bases. V lost 2 bases, J lost 6 bases, and 4 bases stayed unmatched. Germline V gene sequence: CDR1 MNHEY, CDR2 SVGAGI. This CDR3 has 15 residues. In nucleotides, the CDR3 is TGTGCCAGCAGTTACGGGGGACAGGGGTTAAACACCATATATTTT. It yields the protein CASSYGGQGLNTIYF.

This sequence joins TRBV19 and TRBJ1-5; 7 bases map to TRBD1. The CDR3 is 14 amino acids. CDR1 is LNHDA and CDR2 is SQIVND in the germline V gene (reference sequence). V lost 7 bases and J lost 5; bases outside the gene matches: 8. The CDR3 DNA sequence: TGTGCCAGTACCAACGGGGACAGCTATCAGCCCCAGCATTTT. Its protein product is CASTNGDSYQPQHF.

The chain uses TRBV4-3 and TRBJ1-2; D uncertain. CDR1 and CDR2 (germline): LGHNA, YSLEER. V was cut by 0 bases and J by 11 bases, with 13 bases left in between. This CDR3 region has 13 residues. The CDR3 DNA sequence: TGCGCCAGCAGCCAAGATAGGGCCCTCGGGTACACCTTC. This codes for CASSQDRALGYTF.

The genes are TRBV7-3 and TRBJ2-1, with 9 bases that match TRBD1. The germline V gene has CDR1 SGHTA and CDR2 FQGTGA. V lost 4 bases to trimming and J lost 3 bases; unmatched junction nucleotides: 4. This CDR3 is built from 15 residues. As DNA, the CDR3 is TGTGCCAGCAGCTACAGACAGGGGGGCTACAATGAGCAGTTCTTC. Translating it yields CASSYRQGGYNEQFF.

The gene calls are TRBV18 and TRBJ1-4; D call uncertain. Germline V gene lookup returns CDR1 KGHSH and CDR2 LQKENI. This CDR3 is 17 amino acids long. V gave up 2 bases and J gave up 0 bases, with 13 bases separating them. The CDR3 DNA is TGTGCCAGCTCACCAAAGGATAACGGGGCAACTAATGAAAAACTGTTTTTT. It translates to CASSPKDNGATNEKLFF.

The chain links TRBV6-5 to TRBJ1-1; no clear D gene. V was cut by 7 bases and J by 7 bases, with 16 bases left in between. Per germline, CDR1 MNHEY and CDR2 SVGAGI. The CDR3 is 13 amino acids. The CDR3 spells CASTANPQIEAFF. CDR3 sequence (DNA): TGTGCCAGCACCGCTAATCCGCAGATTGAAGCTTTCTTT.

The rearrangement joins TRBV4-1 to TRBJ1-2; the D gene is possibly TRBD1 (6 bases). Germline V gene lookup returns CDR1 MGHRA and CDR2 YSYEKL. V was trimmed by 4 bases and J by 4 bases, leaving 16 bases between them. This CDR3 contains 15 residues. CDR3 nucleotide sequence: TGCGCCAGCAGCCCAGTCGGAGGACAGCTCTATGGCTACACCTTC. This sequence encodes CASSPVGGQLYGYTF.

The chain couples TRBV11-1 to TRBJ1-2; 7 bases match TRBD1. V shed 4 bases, J shed 4 bases, and the junction held 3 bases outside the gene matches. This CDR3 contains 13 residues. Germline V gene sequence: CDR1 SGHAT, CDR2 FQDESV (reference sequence). This CDR3 reads CASSSTGIYGYTF. The CDR3 DNA follows: TGTGCCAGCAGCTCGACAGGGATCTATGGCTACACCTTC. Using reference TRBV11-1 and TRBJ1-2 for the parts outside the CDR3, the full variable domain is EAEVAQSPRYKITEKSQAVAFWCDPISGHATLYWYRQILGQGPELLVQFQDESVVDDSQLPKDRFSAERLKGVDSTLKIQPAELGDSAMYLCASSSTGIYGYTFGSGTRLTVV.

The rearrangement joins TRBV25-1 to TRBJ1-2; 7 nucleotides align to TRBD1. With V trimmed by 5 bases and J by 7 bases, 4 bases remained unmatched. The germline CDR1 and CDR2 sequences are MGHDK and SYGVNS. This CDR3 is 12 amino acids long. The CDR3 spells CASSFTGAGYTF. For the CDR3, the DNA is TGTGCCAGCAGTTTTACAGGGGCTGGCTACACCTTC.

The chain has TRBV9 and TRBJ2-1; 8 bases match TRBD2. Germline V gene sequence: CDR1 SGDLS, CDR2 YYNGEE. V lost 0 bases, J lost 8 bases, and 7 bases stayed unmatched. CDR3 length: 15 amino acids. The CDR3 reads CASSVVRGVSYEQFF. The DNA of the CDR3 is TGTGCCAGCAGCGTAGTGCGGGGGGTTTCTTATGAGCAGTTCTTC.

This clone was observed a few times. The rearrangement links TRBV5-5 to TRBJ2-2, with no clear D. Trimming removed 0 bases from V and 0 bases from J, with 9 bases in between. Germline CDR1 is SGHKS and CDR2 is YYEKEE (reference sequence). The CDR3 consists of 16 residues. CDR3: CASSLGVSPNTGELFF. CDR3 nucleotide sequence: TGTGCCAGCAGCTTGGGGGTCAGTCCGAACACCGGGGAGCTGTTTTTT.

The rearrangement joins TRBV6-2 or TRBV6-3 to TRBJ1-3; 8 nucleotides agree with TRBD1. Trimming cost V 4 bases and J 2 bases; bases outside gene matches: 4. CDR1 is MNHEY and CDR2 is SVGEGT in the germline V gene. The CDR3 is 15 amino acids. The CDR3 protein is CASSFDRGPGNTIYF. For the CDR3, the DNA is TGTGCCAGCAGTTTCGACAGGGGACCTGGAAACACCATATATTTT.

The chain recombines TRBV12-3 or TRBV12-4 with TRBJ1-6; perhaps TRBD1 as D (5 bases). This CDR3 has 13 residues. Between the trimmed V and J ends, which lost 6 bases and 7 bases, there was a span of 10 bases. CDR3 nucleotides: TGTGCCAGCAGCAGCCAGGGAAATTCACCCCTCCACTTT. Translating it yields CASSSQGNSPLHF.